This T cell receptor beta chain was captured in a study of T cell responses to AZD1222 COVID-19 vaccine. Libraries were prepared by immunoSEQ multiplex PCR; TCRdb keeps only in-frame clonotypes and omits some of them. The table has some 150,000 clones, roughly 90% seen once. The CDR3 contains 22 residues. V was cut by 0 bases and J by 0 bases, with 27 bases left in between. Germline CDR1 and CDR2: SGHTA and FQGNSA. The sequencing used peripheral blood, collected on day 0 of AZD1222 vaccination. The clonotype originates from an adult in good health. This chain links TRBV7-2 with TRBJ2-1; maybe TRBD1 (6 bases). The CDR3, as DNA: TGTGCCAGCAGCTTAGCGCCCGCCCTCACATTCGACAGGCCCAACTCCTACAATGAGCAGTTCTTC. Translated: CASSLAPALTFDRPNSYNEQFF.